This T cell receptor (beta chain) was obtained from a study of early T cells in non-severe SARS-CoV-2 infection. Study-wide findings and caveats: Anti-spike CD8 specificities were favored by VDJdb matching, whose results missed private and CD4 specificities.

The CDR3 is 15 amino acids. This clonotype was recorded once. What it recognizes is unknown. TCRdb processed the 5' RACE reads anew with MiXCR; each CDR3 protein has one entry. Of about 110,000 distinct CDR3 sequences in the sample, around 10% were seen once. This clonotype was obtained from an adult who was a healthcare worker with PCR-confirmed SARS-CoV-2 infection or an uninfected control (not recorded which). The chain has TRBV21-1 and TRBJ1-3; TRBD1, the D gene given by the table, was not confirmed from the DNA. TRBV21-1 is labeled a pseudogene. Specimen: whole blood. This CDR3 reads CASSLSQGRYRTIYF. CDR3 bases: TGTGCCAGCAGCCTCTCACAGGGGAGGTATCGCACCATATATTTT.